This T cell receptor (beta chain) was sequenced for a study of blood T cells in healthy people across ages. For the study at large: Capturing about one barcoded beta molecule per two T cells was achieved by template switching.

Germline values: CDR1 LNHDA, CDR2 SQIVND (reference sequence). The CDR3 extends over 14 amino acids. V gave up 7 bases and J gave up 2 bases; unmatched junction bases: 2. Alongside a J-beta primer mix, a sample-barcoded 5' primer served in a second PCR lasting roughly 6 to 11 cycles. TCRdb reprocessed the 5' RACE reads with MiXCR, giving one entry per CDR3 protein. The table shows roughly 800,000 distinct CDR3 sequences, with about 53% occurring only once. Caucasian individuals from Russia who were healthy and aged 6 to 90 acted as donors. Total RNA amounts of at least 5.5 micrograms were extracted per sample.

The receptor comes from an elderly man in good health. Input material: blood. V usage is TRBV19 and J usage is TRBJ2-2, with TRBD1 matching 9 bases. CDR3 coding DNA: TGTGCCAGTACGGACAGGGGCAACACCGGGGAGCTGTTTTTT. Translation: CASTDRGNTGELFF.